A single sample gave rise to the 20 T cell receptor beta chains below, sequenced in a study of OX40 agonist ivuxolimab in advanced cancers. Clones were sequenced by immunoSEQ multiplex PCR, and TCRdb holds only the in-frame ones, with some missing. The data show tens of thousands of clones, around 86% seen once. Specimen: CD4+ or CD8+ T cells sorted from blood, collected in a trial of the OX40 agonist ivuxolimab. These receptors came from an adult with an advanced solid tumor such as melanoma, head and neck, liver or kidney cancer.

This clone was counted many times. The rearrangement joins TRBV2 to TRBJ2-7, with D tentatively TRBD2 (5 bases). There are 15 residues in the CDR3. Germline CDR1 SNHLY, CDR2 FYNNEI. The ends were cut back, 3 bases at V and 3 bases at J, with 15 bases in the middle. The CDR3 region has the DNA TGTGCCAGCAGTGACTCCGGGGAGACTCGCTACGAGCAGTACTTC. Translating it yields CASSDSGETRYEQYF.

CDR3 sequence (DNA): TGTGCCAGCAGCCCCGGAAATGCCGCGGAGCAGTTCTTC. Its protein is CASSPGNAAEQFF. The V call is TRBV5-4, the J call TRBJ2-1; no reliable D call. The germline V and J ends were trimmed by 4 bases and 10 bases, with 15 bases remaining between them. The germline V gene has CDR1 SGHNT and CDR2 YYREEE (reference sequence). The CDR3 length is 13 residues.

The CDR3 region is CATSDGAKSPLHF. DNA of the CDR3: TGCGCCACCTCGGACGGGGCTAAATCACCCCTCCACTTT. This chain joins TRBV5-1 and TRBJ1-6; weak D call: TRBD1 (5 bases). The CDR3 is made up of 13 amino acids. Germline loops: CDR1 SGHRS, CDR2 YFSETQ. V lost 9 bases and J 10 bases, leaving 17 bases between the germline ends.

The rearrangement links TRBV18 to TRBJ1-5; D ambiguous. Germline V CDR1 and CDR2: KGHSH, LQKENI. The CDR3 has 15 residues. V shed 1 base and J shed 0 bases, with 7 bases lying between them. CDR3 amino acids: CASSPLSDSNQPQHF. For the CDR3, the DNA is TGTGCCAGCTCACCACTCTCGGATAGCAATCAGCCCCAGCATTTT.

The V and J genes are TRBV5-6 and TRBJ1-5; 7 bases map to TRBD1. The CDR3 is 14 residues long. Germline V gene lookup returns CDR1 SGHDT and CDR2 YYEEEE. Trimming cost V 1 base and J 6 bases; bases outside gene matches: 4. CDR3 bases: TGTGCCAGCAGCTTGCGGACAGGATTTCAGCCCCAGCATTTT. This sequence encodes CASSLRTGFQPQHF.

This clone was detected once. The chain recombines TRBV4-1 with TRBJ2-6; D remains ambiguous. CDR1 and CDR2 (germline): MGHRA, YSYEKL. This CDR3 has 16 amino acids. Trimming stripped 1 base from V and 0 bases from J, with 7 bases between. CDR3 protein: CASSQGSYSGANVLTF. For the CDR3, the DNA is TGCGCCAGCAGCCAAGGTAGTTACTCTGGGGCCAACGTCCTGACTTTC.

A single count supports this clone. The V and J genes are TRBV28 and TRBJ1-4, with D perhaps matching TRBD1 (6 bases). The CDR3 consists of 14 residues. Looked up from germline, CDR1 is MDHEN and CDR2 is SYDVKM. V lost 5 bases, J lost 7 bases, and 14 bases lay in between. DNA for the CDR3: TGTGCCAGCAGTCCGACAGGAGGAGGTGAAAAACTGTTTTTT. Amino acids: CASSPTGGGEKLFF.

The rearrangement joins TRBV12-2 to TRBJ1-5. TRBV12-2 is flagged as a pseudogene. This CDR3 comprises 13 residues. The DNA for the CDR3 is TGTGCAAGTCGCTTGACCTTGAGGCAGCCCCAGCATTTT. Amino acid sequence: CASRLTLRQPQHF.

V is TRBV7-9 and J is TRBJ1-1, with D uncertain. This CDR3 is built from 13 residues. Trimming left V 1 base short and J 6 bases short, with 9 bases between. CDR1 and CDR2 from the germline V gene are SEHNR and FQNEAQ (reference sequence). The CDR3 coding sequence is TGTGCCAGCAGCTTAGTTACCGTTTCTGAAGCTTTCTTT. Amino acid sequence: CASSLVTVSEAFF.

V usage is TRBV7-6 and J usage is TRBJ1-1; D remains unclear. CDR1 SGHVS and CDR2 FNYEAQ come from the germline V gene. The CDR3 sequence is 14 residues long. V gave up 0 bases and J gave up 0 bases, with 5 bases separating them. CDR3 sequence (DNA): TGTGCCAGCAGCTTAGCGGGGATGAACACTGAAGCTTTCTTT. This translates into CASSLAGMNTEAFF.

This clone was observed once. The chain carries TRBV6-5 and TRBJ2-5, with TRBD1 matching over 7 bases. V lost 2 bases and J lost 5; bases outside the gene matches: 2. Looked up from germline, CDR1 is MNHEY and CDR2 is SVGAGI. CDR3 length equals 13 residues. The CDR3 spells CASSYGQVETQYF. The CDR3 DNA reads TGTGCCAGCAGTTACGGACAGGTGGAGACCCAGTACTTC.

This clone was counted a single time. This chain connects TRBV7-2 to TRBJ2-2; perhaps TRBD1 as D (6 bases). Trimming took off 5 bases at V and 1 base at J, with 8 bases between the two ends. There are 14 residues in the CDR3. Germline-derived CDR1 and CDR2 are SGHTA and FQGNSA. CDR3: CASSTQGNTGELFF. The CDR3 bases are TGTGCCAGCAGCACACAGGGGAACACCGGGGAGCTGTTTTTT.

This clone was seen a handful of times. This rearrangement joins TRBV29-1 to TRBJ2-6; tentative D call: TRBD2 (5 bases). In germline, CDR1 is SQVTM, CDR2 ANQGSEA. The V gene lost 4 bases and the J gene lost 0 bases, with 10 bases spanning the gap. The CDR3 spans 15 residues. The CDR3 region is CSVAASHSGANVLTF. Here the CDR3 DNA reads TGCAGCGTTGCCGCTAGCCACTCTGGGGCCAACGTCCTGACTTTC.

In this sample, this clone turned up a few times. The chain recombines TRBV5-1 with TRBJ1-2; no clear D. The V gene's germline CDR1 is SGHRS and CDR2 YFSETQ. V dropped 2 bases and J dropped 5 bases, with 16 bases sitting between them. CDR3 length: 15 amino acids. The CDR3 loop is CASSFEPAGAYGYTF. For the CDR3, the DNA is TGCGCCAGCAGCTTCGAACCCGCGGGAGCGTATGGCTACACCTTC. The whole variable domain, filled in from reference TRBV5-1 and TRBJ1-2, reads KAGVTQTPRYLIKTRGQQVTLSCSPISGHRSVSWYQQTPGQGLQFLFEYFSETQRNKGNFPGRFSGRQFSNSRSEMNVSTLELGDSALYLCASSFEPAGAYGYTFGSGTRLTVV.

This sequence joins TRBV6-1 and TRBJ1-2; possible D gene TRBD1, 5 bases. The CDR3 has 15 amino acids. Deletions cut 4 bases from V and 0 bases from J, with 12 bases between. The germline V gene has CDR1 MNHNS and CDR2 SASEGT. The CDR3 protein is CASSVPQEPNYGYTF. For the CDR3, the DNA is TGTGCCAGCAGTGTTCCACAGGAACCTAACTATGGCTACACCTTC.

The chain links TRBV11-1 to TRBJ2-5; 12 bases are a match to TRBD2. J lost 4 bases, V lost 5 bases, and 5 bases had no gene match. The CDR3 is 15 amino acids. Germline-derived CDR1 and CDR2 are SGHAT and FQDESV (reference sequence). CDR3 in amino acids: CASSELAGGLETQYF. As DNA, the CDR3 is TGTGCCAGCAGCGAACTAGCGGGAGGATTAGAGACCCAGTACTTC. The whole variable domain, filled in from reference TRBV11-1 and TRBJ2-5, reads EAEVAQSPRYKITEKSQAVAFWCDPISGHATLYWYRQILGQGPELLVQFQDESVVDDSQLPKDRFSAERLKGVDSTLKIQPAELGDSAMYLCASSELAGGLETQYFGPGTRLLVL.

The gene calls are TRBV4-2 and TRBJ2-7, with 8 bases aligning to TRBD2. Germline loops: CDR1 LGHNA, CDR2 YNFKEQ. V lost 1 base and J lost 1; bases outside the gene matches: 6. The CDR3 is 16 residues long. CDR3 in DNA: TGTGCCAGCAGCCAAGTTTGGCCTAGCGGGTCCTACGAGCAGTACTTC. Translating gives CASSQVWPSGSYEQYF.

For the CDR3, the DNA is TGTGCCAGTAGTATCCGGGACAGGGCTAGCACAGATACGCAGTATTTT. This encodes CASSIRDRASTDTQYF. The V and J genes are TRBV19 and TRBJ2-3; TRBD1 agrees at 9 bases. The V gene end was trimmed by 3 bases and the J gene end by 0 bases; junction bases not matched to a gene: 4. The CDR3 has 16 residues. CDR1 and CDR2 from the germline V gene are LNHDA and SQIVND (reference sequence).

The V call is TRBV5-4, the J call TRBJ2-5, with D maybe TRBD1 (6 bases). The CDR3 runs 14 residues. Germline V CDR1 and CDR2: SGHNT, YYREEE (reference sequence). The V end was cut by 5 bases, the J end by 9 bases, with 20 bases between. In DNA, the CDR3 is TGTGCCAGCAGGCCTGGACTCCCCGAGGGGGCCCAGTACTTC. As protein: CASRPGLPEGAQYF. The full variable domain, completed using reference TRBV5-4 and TRBJ2-5, is ETGVTQSPTHLIKTRGQQVTLRCSSQSGHNTVSWYQQALGQGPQFIFQYYREEENGRGNFPPRFSGLQFPNYSSELNVNALELDDSALYLCASRPGLPEGAQYFGPGTRLLVL.

This chain joins TRBV6-1 and TRBJ2-7; D gene ambiguous. This CDR3 contains 12 residues. V was cut by 6 bases and J by 0 bases, with 6 bases left in between. CDR1 is MNHNS, CDR2 SASEGT, per germline. This chain's CDR3 is CASRGNSYEQYF. In nucleotides, the CDR3 is TGTGCCAGCAGGGGAAACTCCTACGAGCAGTACTTC.